Following are 26 T cell receptor beta chains from one sample sequenced in a study of blood T cells in healthy people across ages. A second PCR of 7 to 11 cycles used a sample-barcoded 5' primer and a J-beta primer mix. TCRdb analysed the 5' RACE reads with MiXCR anew, one entry per CDR3 protein. This sample has approximately 960,000 distinct CDR3 sequences, with 29% found just once. These same data were also listed under a study on T cells of mothers and their children.

Sequencing was carried out using blood. These receptor sequences come from a woman in her thirties or forties in good health.

The chain recombines TRBV4-2 with TRBJ1-1, with D tentatively TRBD1 (5 bases). Germline CDR1 reads LGHNA; CDR2 reads YNFKEQ. CDR3 length: 15 amino acids. The V gene lost 0 bases and the J gene lost 4 bases, with 12 bases spanning the gap. The CDR3 nucleotides read TGTGCCAGCAGCCAAGATTGGGGGGTGTCCACTGAAGCTTTCTTT. It yields the protein CASSQDWGVSTEAFF.

This clonotype has a handful of counts. V usage is TRBV4-3 and J usage is TRBJ2-5; 11 bases map to TRBD1. V lost 3 bases and J lost 4; bases outside the gene matches: 4. The CDR3 contains 15 residues. Germline V gene lookup returns CDR1 LGHNA and CDR2 YSLEER. The CDR3 here is CASSQRTGGSETQYF. CDR3 nucleotides: TGCGCCAGCAGCCAGCGGACAGGGGGCTCAGAGACCCAGTACTTC.

This clonotype was counted a single time. The chain carries TRBV18 and TRBJ2-4; no clear D gene. The germline V and J ends were trimmed by 3 bases and 13 bases, with 16 bases remaining between them. This CDR3 is 13 amino acids long. Germline values: CDR1 KGHSH, CDR2 LQKENI. In DNA form, the CDR3 reads TGTGCCAGCTCACCTCACAGAGATTCCACCCAGTACTTC. As protein: CASSPHRDSTQYF.

This chain joins TRBV2 and TRBJ2-7; D is undetermined. The V end was cut by 7 bases, the J end by 0 bases, with 13 bases between. Germline V gene lookup returns CDR1 SNHLY and CDR2 FYNNEI. The CDR3 covers 14 residues. CDR3 protein: CASTVGSSSYEQYF. DNA of the CDR3: TGTGCCAGCACGGTCGGCAGTAGCTCCTACGAGCAGTACTTC.

This clonotype appeared many times. The chain combines TRBV7-2 with TRBJ1-6; TRBD1 matches at 8 bases. Germline V gene lookup returns CDR1 SGHTA and CDR2 FQGNSA. The V gene end was trimmed by 1 base and the J gene end by 7 bases; junction bases not matched to a gene: 9. The CDR3 runs 17 residues. Here the CDR3 reads CASSLGDRRGQNSPLHF. CDR3 bases: TGTGCCAGCAGCTTAGGGGACCGCAGGGGGCAAAATTCACCCCTCCACTTT.

Of note for this clonotype: A much larger clonotype is one base distant, so this may be a read error. The DNA for the CDR3 is TGTGCCAGCAGCCAGGATGGACAGGGTTGTTATGGCTACACCTTC. It yields the protein CASSQDGQGCYGYTF. This sequence joins TRBV4-2 and TRBJ1-2; 8 bases are shared with TRBD1. The CDR3 sequence is 15 residues long. J lost 5 bases, V lost 3 bases, and 8 bases had no gene match. Germline V CDR1 and CDR2: LGHNA, YNFKEQ.

This clonotype occurred many times. The rearrangement links TRBV29-1 to TRBJ2-1; D is unresolved. The V and J ends lost 1 base and 0 bases respectively, with 7 bases between them. CDR1 SQVTM and CDR2 ANQGSEA come from the germline V gene. The length of the CDR3 is 14 residues. CDR3 sequence: CSVEGFSSYNEQFF. The CDR3 region has the DNA TGCAGCGTTGAAGGTTTCAGCTCCTACAATGAGCAGTTCTTC.

Only a few counts were recorded for this clonotype. The chain couples TRBV25-1 to TRBJ2-3; D gene unclear. Trimming removed 4 bases from V and 4 bases from J, with 12 bases in between. The CDR3 spans 14 residues. Germline V gene lookup returns CDR1 MGHDK and CDR2 SYGVNS. Here the CDR3 reads CASSVDPLPDTQYF. DNA for the CDR3: TGTGCCAGCAGTGTGGACCCTCTTCCAGATACGCAGTATTTT.

This clonotype was detected only a few times. The gene calls are TRBV28 and TRBJ1-5; D unresolved. The CDR3 loop spans 14 amino acids. The germline V gene encodes CDR1 MDHEN and CDR2 SYDVKM. Trimming stripped 4 bases from V and 8 bases from J, with 15 bases between. The CDR3 reads CASSSQATVKPQHF. CDR3 coding DNA: TGTGCCAGCAGTTCCCAAGCAACAGTCAAGCCCCAGCATTTT.

On this clonotype: This sequence may be a read error, since a much larger clone differs from it by one base. V is TRBV6-1 and J is TRBJ2-7, with D unresolved. The CDR3 is 11 residues long. Germline V CDR1 and CDR2: MNHNS, SASEGT. The CDR3 nucleotides are TGTACCAGCAGTGAAGCCTACGAGCAGTACTTC. It specifies CTSSEAYEQYF.

This clonotype was picked up a small number of times. This chain uses TRBV5-1 with TRBJ1-1, with TRBD1 identical over 8 bases. Losses at the gene ends were 4 bases for V and 4 bases for J; bases not matched to a gene: 9. The CDR3 runs 15 residues. In germline, CDR1 is SGHRS, CDR2 YFSETQ. As DNA, the CDR3 is TGCGCCAGCAGCCAACCCGAAACAGGGGGCACTGAAGCTTTCTTT. Encoded protein: CASSQPETGGTEAFF. Full variable domain (missing parts from reference TRBV5-1 and TRBJ1-1): KAGVTQTPRYLIKTRGQQVTLSCSPISGHRSVSWYQQTPGQGLQFLFEYFSETQRNKGNFPGRFSGRQFSNSRSEMNVSTLELGDSALYLCASSQPETGGTEAFFGQGTRLTVV.

This clonotype was seen at least ten times. The rearrangement uses TRBV7-9 and TRBJ2-5; D not certain. Germline lookup yields CDR1 SEHNR and CDR2 FQNEAQ (reference sequence). V was cut by 2 bases and J by 1 base, with 5 bases left in between. The CDR3 contains 13 residues. CDR3 nucleotide sequence: TGTGCCAGCAGCTTATCCTTCCAAGAGACCCAGTACTTC. Translating it yields CASSLSFQETQYF.

Notes on this clonotype: Without the conserved terminal phenylalanine or tryptophan, this CDR3 likely stems from a read error. This chain links TRBV20-1 with TRBJ2-7; 9 bases are shared with TRBD1. The J call could be wrong; TRBJ2-5 is a better fit for the DNA end. The germline CDR1 and CDR2 sequences are DFQATT and SNEGSKA (reference sequence). The CDR3 is made up of 14 amino acids. CDR3 sequence: CSARGDRVLETQYL. CDR3 bases: TGCAGTGCTAGAGGGGACAGGGTGTTAGAGACCCAGTACCTC.

This clonotype was counted between two and nine times. The V gene is TRBV9, the J gene TRBJ1-5, with D perhaps matching TRBD1 (6 bases). Germline CDR1 is SGDLS and CDR2 is YYNGEE. The germline V and J ends were trimmed by 3 bases and 0 bases, with 7 bases remaining between them. The CDR3 consists of 14 residues. The CDR3 loop is CASSGTASNQPQHF. Written as DNA, the CDR3 is TGTGCCAGCAGCGGGACAGCTAGCAATCAGCCCCAGCATTTT.

CDR3 amino acids: CASSKAHGTDAYEQYF. Written as DNA, the CDR3 is TGTGCCAGCAGCAAAGCGCATGGGACAGACGCCTACGAGCAGTACTTC. The chain combines TRBV21-1 with TRBJ2-7; the table's D call, TRBD1, was not checked against the DNA. TRBV21-1 is noted as a pseudogene. CDR3 size: 16 residues.

This clonotype came up many times. The chain combines TRBV7-2 with TRBJ1-2; unclear D gene. Trimming stripped 2 bases from V and 6 bases from J, with 10 bases between. This CDR3 is built from 13 residues. Germline CDR1 SGHTA, CDR2 FQGNSA. CDR3 protein: CASSLRVTDGYTF. The CDR3 bases are TGTGCCAGCAGCTTACGGGTAACTGATGGCTACACCTTC.

The V gene is TRBV29-1, the J gene TRBJ2-1; D is possibly TRBD2 (7 bases). Per the germline V gene, CDR1 is SQVTM and CDR2 is ANQGSEA. The CDR3 spans 16 residues. Trimming took 6 bases from V and 2 from J, leaving 20 bases between them. The CDR3 DNA sequence: TGCAGCGTCGTTCCTATGGCGGGGGACACCTACAATGAGCAGTTCTTC. Translation: CSVVPMAGDTYNEQFF.

The chain employs TRBV5-1 and TRBJ2-5; 9 nucleotides match TRBD2. V shed 4 bases and J 0 bases; nucleotides not matched to a gene: 7. Germline values: CDR1 SGHRS, CDR2 YFSETQ. The CDR3 runs 16 residues. Here the CDR3 DNA reads TGCGCCAGCAGCCTGGGCATAGCGGGAGACCAAGAGACCCAGTACTTC. It codes for CASSLGIAGDQETQYF.

This clonotype has only a few counts. A read error is possible here, since a much larger clone lies one base away. The J gene is TRBJ2-6, the V gene TRBV5-1; possible D gene TRBD1, 6 bases. Germline CDR1 and CDR2: SGHRS and YFSETQ. V dropped 3 bases and J dropped 1 base, with 17 bases sitting between them. The CDR3 length is 18 residues. The CDR3 loop reads CASSSVLRGNSGANVLTF. For the CDR3, the DNA is TGCGCCAGCAGCTCGGTACTCAGGGGCAATTCTGGGGCCAACGTCCTGACTTTC. The complete variable domain, with remaining parts taken from reference TRBV5-1 and TRBJ2-6, reads KAGVTQTPRYLIKTRGQQVTLSCSPISGHRSVSWYQQTPGQGLQFLFEYFSETQRNKGNFPGRFSGRQFSNSRSEMNVSTLELGDSALYLCASSSVLRGNSGANVLTFGAGSRLTVL.

This clonotype has a count of ten or more. This chain joins TRBV5-5 and TRBJ2-7, with TRBD1 as a possible D gene (6 bases). The V gene lost 2 bases and the J gene lost 3 bases, with 12 bases spanning the gap. Per the germline V gene, CDR1 is SGHKS and CDR2 is YYEKEE (reference sequence). This CDR3 contains 14 residues. CDR3 bases: TGTGCCAGCAGCTTTTATGGGGGCAGCTACGAGCAGTACTTC. Translating gives CASSFYGGSYEQYF.

The table lists this clonotype with many counts. The gene calls are TRBV9 and TRBJ1-2; no clear D. Trimming cost V 0 bases and J 2 bases, with 8 bases left between them. Germline V gene data show CDR1 as SGDLS and CDR2 as YYNGEE. The CDR3 consists of 14 residues. CDR3 in DNA: TGTGCCAGCAGCGTAGGGACGACAAACTATGGCTACACCTTC. As protein: CASSVGTTNYGYTF.

This clonotype has more than one count but fewer than ten. This chain uses TRBV7-9 with TRBJ2-5; a possible D gene is TRBD1 (6 bases). The V and J ends lost 0 bases and 2 bases respectively, with 10 bases between them. The CDR3 covers 15 residues. The V gene's germline CDR1 is SEHNR and CDR2 FQNEAQ (reference sequence). The CDR3 is CASSLAVGQQETQYF. CDR3 sequence (DNA): TGTGCCAGCAGCTTAGCAGTTGGACAGCAAGAGACCCAGTACTTC.

The CDR3 sequence: CASSPMTGGAFLETQYF. The CDR3 nucleotides read TGTGCCAGCAGCCCTATGACAGGGGGAGCATTCTTGGAGACCCAGTACTTC. The chain is built from TRBV7-9 and TRBJ2-5; 9 nucleotides line up with TRBD1. J gave up 5 bases and V 5 bases, and 15 bases lay outside the gene matches. The CDR3 has 17 amino acids. The germline V gene has CDR1 SEHNR and CDR2 FQNEAQ (reference sequence).

Only a few counts were recorded for this clonotype. V is TRBV20-1 and J is TRBJ2-3; D might be TRBD1 or TRBD2, each matching 6 bases. This CDR3 spans 15 amino acids. CDR1 DFQATT and CDR2 SNEGSKA come from the germline V gene (reference sequence). V was trimmed by 0 bases and J by 1 base, leaving 11 bases between them. The CDR3 DNA is TGCAGTGCTAGAGATCCCCGGGGGCGCACAGATACGCAGTATTTT. Translation: CSARDPRGRTDTQYF.

In the case of this clonotype: A much larger clone lies a single base off, so this may be a read error. This chain links TRBV12-3 or TRBV12-4 with TRBJ2-1; TRBD2 might be the D (6 bases). CDR3 length: 16 amino acids. V dropped 9 bases and J dropped 2 bases, with 20 bases sitting between them. The chain's CDR3 is CARSAPRDSPYNEQFF. The CDR3 region has the DNA TGTGCCAGAAGTGCACCCCGGGACTCACCCTACAATGAGCAGTTCTTC.

The chain employs TRBV28 and TRBJ2-7; D remains ambiguous. The CDR3 has 12 residues. Germline loops: CDR1 MDHEN, CDR2 SYDVKM. V was trimmed by 3 bases and J by 5 bases, leaving 8 bases between them. As DNA, the CDR3 is TGTGCCAGCAGTTTTCTAGTAAACGAGCAGTACTTC. Translation: CASSFLVNEQYF.